The clone carrying this TCR beta chain was observed a handful of times. The antigen is not known. Blood was sampled at baseline, cycle 4 day 1, and cycle 7 day 1. The CDR3 totals 13 residues. V dropped 9 bases and J dropped 1 base, with 10 bases sitting between them. The germline CDR1 and CDR2 sequences are MNHEY and SVGAGI. This sample was included in a study of OX40 agonist ivuxolimab in advanced cancers. For the study at large: Intravenous ivuxolimab was administered to patients every 2 weeks at 0.01 to 10 mg/kg. Mean age about 60 years, range about 20 to 79; 82.7% male. Study conclusions and caveats: Patients with a partial response at 0.1-3.0 mg/kg had among the lowest clonal expansion.

The repertoire was sequenced with immunoSEQ multiplex PCR; TCRdb's copy has only in-frame clones and lacks some. The sample yields about 61,000 clones, approximately 90% seen once. The chain is built from TRBV6-5 and TRBJ2-1; D might be TRBD2 (6 bases). Sequencing used CD4+ or CD8+ T cells sorted from blood, obtained in a trial of the OX40 agonist ivuxolimab. This TCR came from an adult with an advanced solid tumor such as melanoma, head and neck, liver or kidney cancer. The CDR3 bases are TGTGCCAGTGCGGGACCATCCTACAATGAGCAGTTCTTC. Protein sequence: CASAGPSYNEQFF.